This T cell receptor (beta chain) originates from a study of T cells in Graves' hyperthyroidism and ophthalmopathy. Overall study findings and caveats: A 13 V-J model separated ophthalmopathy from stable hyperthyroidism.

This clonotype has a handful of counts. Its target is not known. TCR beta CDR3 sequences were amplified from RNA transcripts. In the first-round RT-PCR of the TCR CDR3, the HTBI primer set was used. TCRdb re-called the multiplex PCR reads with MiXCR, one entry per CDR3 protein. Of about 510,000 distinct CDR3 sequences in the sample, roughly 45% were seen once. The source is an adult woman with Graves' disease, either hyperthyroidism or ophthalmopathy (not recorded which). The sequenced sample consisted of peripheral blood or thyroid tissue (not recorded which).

The CDR3 DNA is TGCAGCGTTGAAGAGGGTTTGGAGGAGACCCAGTACTTC. It specifies CSVEEGLEETQYF. The chain links TRBV29-1 to TRBJ2-5, with no clear D. The V end was cut by 0 bases, the J end by 5 bases, with 10 bases between. Germline CDR1 reads SQVTM; CDR2 reads ANQGSEA. The CDR3 sequence is 13 residues long. Full variable domain (outside the CDR3, taken from reference TRBV29-1 and TRBJ2-5): SAVISQKPSRDICQRGTSLTIQCQVDSQVTMMFWYRQQPGQSLTLIATANQGSEATYESGFVIDKFPISRPNLTFSTLTVSNMSPEDSSIYLCSVEEGLEETQYFGPGTRLLVL.